This T cell receptor (beta chain) stems from a study of PD-1 blockade in classical Hodgkin lymphoma. Looked up from germline, CDR1 is SEHNR and CDR2 is FQNEAQ (reference sequence). The ends were cut back, 5 bases at V and 2 bases at J, with 11 bases in the middle. The CDR3 contains 14 residues. The table lists this clone with a few counts. Repertoires were generated with immunoSEQ multiplex PCR, while TCRdb's copy carries only in-frame clones and drops some. This table holds approximately 17,000 clones, over 75% found once. Exposure to brentuximab vedotin varied, and each patient had relapsed following autologous stem cell transplantation.

The sequence was collected from a human donor with classical Hodgkin lymphoma. The gene calls are TRBV7-9 and TRBJ2-3; perhaps TRBD2 as D (5 bases). This specimen was peripheral blood mononuclear cells (PBMCs), taken at baseline. CDR3: CASSPRTVTDTQYF. Here the CDR3 DNA reads TGTGCCAGCAGCCCCCGGACTGTCACAGATACGCAGTATTTT.